The 27 T cell receptor beta chains given below trace back to one sample, sequenced in a study of shared clonotypes between healthy human individuals. The data were produced by immunoSEQ multiplex PCR, yet TCRdb's version contains in-frame clones alone and is incomplete. The sample consists of around 500,000 clones, 79% of them appearing once. Sequences were obtained from PBMCs. The receptors stem from a woman in her thirties or forties in good health. Some clones in this sample may be carry-over from other donors' samples.

This chain joins TRBV7-9 and TRBJ1-5; D uncertain. Per the germline V gene, CDR1 is SEHNR and CDR2 is FQNEAQ (reference sequence). The CDR3 is 14 amino acids. Trimming removed 5 bases at V and 3 bases at J, with 11 bases between. The CDR3, as DNA: TGTGCCAGCAGCCCCGTGGGTCTCAATCAGCCCCAGCATTTT. This sequence encodes CASSPVGLNQPQHF.

As concerns this clone: A clone one base away is much larger, so this may be a read error. CDR3 sequence reads: CASSETVMNTEAFF. The CDR3 DNA reads TGTGCCAGCAGCGAGACAGTCATGAACACTGAAGCTTTCTTT. V usage is TRBV11-1 and J usage is TRBJ1-1, with D perhaps TRBD1 (5 bases). The CDR3 has 14 amino acids. The V end was cut by 5 bases, the J end by 0 bases, with 10 bases between. Looked up from germline, CDR1 is SGHAT and CDR2 is FQDESV (reference sequence).

The chain employs TRBV6-1 and TRBJ2-7; D gene ambiguous. Germline V gene lookup returns CDR1 MNHNS and CDR2 SASEGT. The ends were cut back, 5 bases at V and 6 bases at J, with 14 bases in the middle. The CDR3 is 13 amino acids. The CDR3 DNA follows: TGTGCCAGCAGTACCCTAGGACCGGGCGAGCAGTACTTC. Its translation is CASSTLGPGEQYF.

V usage is TRBV23-1 and J usage is TRBJ2-3; D uncertain. TRBV23-1 is placed among ORFs of uncertain function. The V gene lost 0 bases and the J gene lost 8 bases, with 18 bases spanning the gap. The CDR3 is made up of 16 amino acids. CDR3 region: CASSQSTGMLAATQYF. As DNA, the CDR3 is TGCGCCAGCAGTCAATCGACTGGTATGCTGGCGGCTACGCAGTATTTT.

Here the CDR3 reads CASSPDPGSETQYF. The CDR3 region has the DNA TGCGCCAGCAGTCCTGACCCTGGGTCAGAGACCCAGTACTTC. The V call is TRBV5-1, the J call TRBJ2-5; D call uncertain. This CDR3 has 14 amino acids. CDR1 SGHRS and CDR2 YFSETQ come from the germline V gene. V shed 5 bases and J shed 4 bases, with 15 bases lying between them.

The rearrangement joins TRBV6-1 to TRBJ1-2, with 9 bases fitting TRBD1. The CDR3 is 12 amino acids. The germline V gene has CDR1 MNHNS and CDR2 SASEGT. The ends lost 4 bases at V and 7 bases at J; junction bases unmatched: 1. The CDR3 DNA reads TGTGCCAGCAGTGGGGACAGGGTTGGCTACACCTTC. It yields the protein CASSGDRVGYTF.

This sequence joins TRBV11-2 and TRBJ2-2, with D unresolved. The ends were cut back, 5 bases at V and 1 base at J, with 14 bases in the middle. This CDR3 comprises 16 residues. Germline CDR1 is SGHAT and CDR2 is FQNNGV. CDR3 nucleotides: TGTGCCAGCAGCCCCTGGAAGGCGATGAACACCGGGGAGCTGTTTTTT. As protein: CASSPWKAMNTGELFF.

This clone was recorded only once. V usage is TRBV7-2 and J usage is TRBJ2-7, with TRBD1 matching over 7 bases. This CDR3 has 14 amino acids. The trim removed 8 bases at V and 1 base at J, leaving 8 bases unmatched. Germline loops: CDR1 SGHTA, CDR2 FQGNSA. CDR3 in amino acids: CASARGGQSYEQYF. CDR3 DNA: TGTGCCAGCGCCCGAGGGGGCCAATCCTACGAGCAGTACTTC.

This clone was recorded once. Other DNA sequences of this sample code for an identical CDR3. The J gene is TRBJ2-5, the V gene TRBV5-1; perhaps TRBD1 as D (5 bases). The CDR3 spans 15 residues. Deletions cut 0 bases from V and 0 bases from J, with 9 bases between. The germline CDR1 and CDR2 sequences are SGHRS and YFSETQ. The CDR3 loop is CASSLVPGNQETQYF. In DNA, the CDR3 is TGCGCCAGCAGCTTGGTGCCAGGGAACCAAGAGACCCAGTACTTC.

The J gene is TRBJ2-2, the V gene TRBV7-9; 10 bases line up with TRBD2. The CDR3 totals 15 residues. Per germline, CDR1 SEHNR and CDR2 FQNEAQ (reference sequence). V shed 4 bases and J 4 bases; nucleotides not matched to a gene: 3. Written as DNA, the CDR3 is TGTGCCAGCAGCTCTAGCGGGAGAAGCACCGGGGAGCTGTTTTTT. Translated: CASSSSGRSTGELFF. Full variable domain (remainder filled in from reference TRBV7-9 and TRBJ2-2): DTGVSQNPRHKITKRGQNVTFRCDPISEHNRLYWYRQTLGQGPEFLTYFQNEAQLEKSRLLSDRFSAERPKGSFSTLEIQRTEQGDSAMYLCASSSSGRSTGELFFGEGSRLTVL.

V usage is TRBV4-1 and J usage is TRBJ2-1; a weak D match, TRBD2 (5 bases). Trimming removed 5 bases from V and 0 bases from J, with 8 bases in between. Germline values: CDR1 MGHRA, CDR2 YSYEKL. The CDR3 runs to 14 residues. The CDR3 nucleotides read TGCGCCAGCAGCGGGGAGAGCTCCTACAATGAGCAGTTCTTC. Its translation is CASSGESSYNEQFF.

The chain combines TRBV28 with TRBJ2-3; 10 bases match TRBD1. Looked up from germline, CDR1 is MDHEN and CDR2 is SYDVKM. Germline trimming cut 10 bases from V and 3 bases from J; bases unmatched to any gene: 4. The length of the CDR3 is 13 residues. CDR3 amino acids: CATRTGGTDTQYF. The CDR3 coding sequence is TGTGCCACCCGGACAGGGGGGACAGATACGCAGTATTTT.

This clone was detected once. The chain recombines TRBV9 with TRBJ2-7, with D perhaps TRBD1 (6 bases). Germline V gene lookup returns CDR1 SGDLS and CDR2 YYNGEE. The CDR3 contains 12 residues. Trimming cost V 4 bases and J 4 bases, with 9 bases left between them. CDR3 sequence reads: CASSRGQYEQYF. The CDR3 nucleotides are TGTGCCAGCAGCAGAGGACAGTACGAGCAGTACTTC.

V usage is TRBV10-2 and J usage is TRBJ2-5, with 7 bases that match TRBD1. The junction had 1 base not matched to a gene; V was cut back by 4 bases and J by 2 bases. The CDR3 spans 13 residues. Germline V gives CDR1 WSHSY, CDR2 SAAADI. As DNA, the CDR3 is TGCGCCAGCAGTGGGGACAGACAAGAGACCCAGTACTTC. Translating gives CASSGDRQETQYF.

This clone was picked up one time. The chain employs TRBV5-4 and TRBJ1-5, with TRBD1 as a possible D gene (5 bases). The CDR3 is 14 residues long. Trimming pared 4 bases from V and 4 bases from J, leaving 12 bases between. Germline loops: CDR1 SGHNT, CDR2 YYREEE (reference sequence). CDR3: CASSIDRGNQPQHF. CDR3 DNA: TGTGCCAGCAGCATCGACCGGGGGAATCAGCCCCAGCATTTT. Combining the CDR3 with reference TRBV5-4 and TRBJ1-5 gives the whole variable domain ETGVTQSPTHLIKTRGQQVTLRCSSQSGHNTVSWYQQALGQGPQFIFQYYREEENGRGNFPPRFSGLQFPNYSSELNVNALELDDSALYLCASSIDRGNQPQHFGDGTRLSIL.

The V gene is TRBV10-3, the J gene TRBJ2-1; 10 nucleotides line up with TRBD2. CDR3 length equals 14 residues. J was trimmed by 9 bases and V by 7 bases; bases with no gene match: 9. Germline V lookup: CDR1 ENHRY, CDR2 SYGVKD. CDR3 protein: CAIKPSGRVGEQFF. Here the CDR3 DNA reads TGTGCCATCAAGCCAAGCGGGAGGGTGGGTGAGCAGTTCTTC.

The genes are TRBV10-3 and TRBJ2-7, with D perhaps matching TRBD1 or TRBD2 (6 bases each). The ends were cut back, 6 bases at V and 1 base at J, with 16 bases in the middle. Germline CDR1 and CDR2: ENHRY and SYGVKD. The CDR3 is 15 amino acids. In DNA form, the CDR3 reads TGTGCCATCAGCCCCCGCGGGACACTATCCTACGAGCAGTACTTC. Translation: CAISPRGTLSYEQYF.

CDR3 coding DNA: TGTGCCTGGAGTGTGGGGGGGCTTGTTGAAAAACTGTTTTTT. Translated, it gives CAWSVGGLVEKLFF. V gene TRBV30 combines with J gene TRBJ1-4, with D maybe TRBD1 (6 bases). The CDR3 loop spans 14 amino acids. The V and J ends lost 0 bases and 7 bases respectively, with 12 bases between them. Germline CDR1 reads GTSNPN; CDR2 reads SVGIG (reference sequence).

This clone was seen only once. The V gene is TRBV6-1, the J gene TRBJ2-3; D gene ambiguous. The germline V gene encodes CDR1 MNHNS and CDR2 SASEGT. The germline V and J ends were trimmed by 6 bases and 2 bases, with 12 bases remaining between them. The CDR3 covers 14 residues. The CDR3 loop reads CASRIRVATDTQYF. The CDR3 DNA reads as TGTGCCAGCAGAATAAGGGTAGCCACAGATACGCAGTATTTT.

The V call is TRBV10-2, the J call TRBJ2-5; D is undetermined. CDR3 length: 15 residues. The V end lost 3 bases, the J end lost 4 bases, and 15 bases lay between the germline ends. In germline, CDR1 is WSHSY, CDR2 SAAADI. In nucleotides, the CDR3 is TGCGCCAGCAGTGAACTACAGTTGGTATTAGAGACCCAGTACTTC. This codes for CASSELQLVLETQYF.

This clone was detected only once. DNA of the CDR3: TGTGCCAGCAGCCCGACCGGGACAGGGGGCTTCTACGAGCAGTACTTC. As protein: CASSPTGTGGFYEQYF. The chain carries TRBV7-2 and TRBJ2-7, with TRBD1 matching 12 bases. The CDR3 has 16 residues. Germline V lookup: CDR1 SGHTA, CDR2 FQGNSA. V lost 5 bases and J lost 3; bases outside the gene matches: 8.

The rearrangement uses TRBV5-1 and TRBJ2-7; 15 nucleotides match TRBD2. The CDR3 loop spans 16 amino acids. Germline V lookup: CDR1 SGHRS, CDR2 YFSETQ. V shed 2 bases, J shed 1 base, and the junction held 1 base outside the gene matches. This CDR3 reads CASSFGLAGGSYEQYF. CDR3 DNA sequence: TGCGCCAGCAGCTTTGGACTAGCGGGAGGGTCCTACGAGCAGTACTTC.

The chain has TRBV5-4 and TRBJ1-1; D call uncertain. Germline V gene lookup returns CDR1 SGHNT and CDR2 YYREEE (reference sequence). This CDR3 has 14 amino acids. The ends were cut back, 4 bases at V and 1 base at J, with 11 bases in the middle. Here the CDR3 reads CASSGPPPNTEAFF. CDR3 bases: TGTGCCAGCAGCGGGCCCCCCCCGAACACTGAAGCTTTCTTT.

This clone was seen only a few times. V and J are TRBV7-2 and TRBJ2-1; TRBD2 agrees at 14 bases. The junction had 3 bases not matched to a gene; V was cut back by 1 base and J by 7 bases. The CDR3 loop spans 16 amino acids. CDR1 SGHTA and CDR2 FQGNSA come from the germline V gene. The CDR3 protein is CASSLVGTSGGNEQFF. DNA of the CDR3: TGTGCCAGCAGCTTAGTTGGGACTAGCGGGGGAAATGAGCAGTTCTTC.

The chain employs TRBV7-9 and TRBJ2-7; D uncertain. Trimming removed 2 bases at V and 1 base at J, with 9 bases between. The germline V gene has CDR1 SEHNR and CDR2 FQNEAQ (reference sequence). The length of the CDR3 is 14 residues. The CDR3 DNA follows: TGTGCCAGCAGCTTACCCGTTAGGTCCTACGAGCAGTACTTC. Translated: CASSLPVRSYEQYF.

The chain employs TRBV19 and TRBJ2-7; 7 bases match TRBD1. The junction had 13 bases not matched to a gene; V was cut back by 5 bases and J by 6 bases. The length of the CDR3 is 15 residues. The germline gives CDR1 LNHDA, CDR2 SQIVND (reference sequence). CDR3 residues: CASSLGQAVPTEQYF. The DNA of the CDR3 is TGTGCCAGTAGTCTCGGACAGGCAGTACCAACCGAGCAGTACTTC.

The chain carries TRBV7-2 and TRBJ2-1, with D tentatively TRBD2 (6 bases). Germline V CDR1 and CDR2: SGHTA, FQGNSA. The CDR3 runs 15 residues. Trimming took off 1 base at V and 5 bases at J, with 12 bases between the two ends. CDR3 region: CASSLDGRSDNEQFF. In nucleotides, the CDR3 is TGTGCCAGCAGCTTAGACGGGAGATCGGACAATGAGCAGTTCTTC.